The 3 T cell receptor beta chains below come from one sample, sequenced in a study of cytomegalovirus exposure and HLA in healthy donors. Primers included in the PCR were 60 Vbeta and 13 Jbeta primers. Generated by immunoSEQ multiplex PCR, the TCRdb table keeps only in-frame clones and is missing some. Recorded here are about 130,000 clones; the top ten clones represent 1.5% to 1.7%. Sequencing used PBMCs. The receptor set was obtained from a woman aged 40 to 50 in good health and CMV-seronegative.

The chain employs TRBV19 and TRBJ1-1; D perhaps matches TRBD1 (5 bases). The CDR3 consists of 14 residues. The V end was cut by 3 bases, the J end by 2 bases, with 10 bases between. Germline values: CDR1 LNHDA, CDR2 SQIVND (reference sequence). The CDR3 protein is CASSMATVNTEAFF. The CDR3 region has the DNA TGTGCCAGTAGTATGGCGACAGTAAACACTGAAGCTTTCTTT.

The V call is TRBV14, the J call TRBJ1-1, with D uncertain. The V end lost 3 bases, the J end lost 4 bases, and 15 bases lay between the germline ends. Per germline, CDR1 SGHDN and CDR2 FVKESK. The CDR3 loop spans 15 amino acids. The CDR3 spells CASSQNLFAGTEAFF. In DNA, the CDR3 is TGTGCCAGCAGCCAGAACCTCTTCGCGGGCACTGAAGCTTTCTTT.

The gene calls are TRBV9 and TRBJ2-2, with D possibly being TRBD2 (5 bases). There are 15 residues in the CDR3. CDR1 and CDR2 (germline): SGDLS, YYNGEE. Between the trimmed V and J ends, which lost 0 bases and 4 bases, there was a span of 10 bases. The DNA of the CDR3 is TGTGCCAGCAGCGTAGAATCCCGGGGCACCGGGGAGCTGTTTTTT. Amino acid sequence: CASSVESRGTGELFF.